Shown below are 3 T cell receptor beta chains from a single sample sequenced in a study of cytomegalovirus exposure and HLA in healthy donors. The PCR had 60 Vbeta and 13 Jbeta primers. This table comes from immunoSEQ multiplex PCR, and its TCRdb copy is limited to in-frame clones, with some not included. The repertoire holds 150,000 to 200,000 clones, with more than 70% as singletons. Sequences were obtained from PBMCs. The origin of the receptors is a man between 40 and 49 years old in good health and CMV-seropositive.

The chain couples TRBV18 to TRBJ1-1; D is ambiguous. V lost 2 bases and J 0 bases, leaving 10 bases between the germline ends. Germline CDR1 reads KGHSH; CDR2 reads LQKENI. The CDR3 covers 15 residues. The CDR3 nucleotides read TGTGCCAGCTCACCAGGAACGGGATTGAACACTGAAGCTTTCTTT. It codes for CASSPGTGLNTEAFF. Drawing the rest from reference TRBV18 and TRBJ1-1, the complete variable domain is NAGVMQNPRHLVRRRGQEARLRCSPMKGHSHVYWYRQLPEEGLKFMVYLQKENIIDESGMPKERFSAEFPKEGPSILRIQQVVRGDSAAYFCASSPGTGLNTEAFFGQGTRLTVV.

CDR3 nucleotide sequence: TGTGCCAGCAGCCCAAGAGGGGGCCCGACTGGAAACACCATATATTTT. It is translated as CASSPRGGPTGNTIYF. The rearrangement joins TRBV9 to TRBJ1-3; 7 positions agree with TRBD1. CDR1 is SGDLS, CDR2 YYNGEE, per germline. The CDR3 loop spans 16 amino acids. With V trimmed by 4 bases and J by 2 bases, 9 bases remained unmatched.

The chain employs TRBV28 and TRBJ1-1; D ambiguous. Between the trimmed V and J ends, which lost 9 bases and 5 bases, there was a span of 10 bases. CDR1 and CDR2 (germline): MDHEN, SYDVKM. CDR3 size: 11 residues. CDR3 DNA: TGTGCCAGTTCAGGAAGTACTGAAGCTTTCTTT. The encoded protein is CASSGSTEAFF. Variable domain in full (rest from reference TRBV28 and TRBJ1-1): DVKVTQSSRYLVKRTGEKVFLECVQDMDHENMFWYRQDPGLGLRLIYFSYDVKMKEKGDIPEGYSVSREKKERFSLILESASTNQTSMYLCASSGSTEAFFGQGTRLTVV.